The 17 T cell receptor beta chains below all came from one sample that was sequenced in a study of T cell responses to AZD1222 COVID-19 vaccine. Some clones are missing from TCRdb's copy, which holds only in-frame ones; the method was immunoSEQ multiplex PCR. The sample includes around 30,000 clones, 85% to 95% seen only once; the top ten take 8% to 9%. The input for sequencing was peripheral blood, taken on day 0 of AZD1222 vaccination. These receptors all come from an adult in good health.

V usage is TRBV4-1 and J usage is TRBJ2-1, with 9 bases fitting TRBD2. The germline V gene has CDR1 MGHRA and CDR2 YSYEKL. The V gene end was trimmed by 4 bases and the J gene end by 14 bases; junction bases not matched to a gene: 15. The CDR3 covers 15 residues. This CDR3 reads CASSLPGLAPSGEFF. In nucleotides, the CDR3 is TGCGCCAGCAGCCTCCCGGGACTAGCTCCGTCAGGGGAGTTCTTC.

The chain recombines TRBV12-5 with TRBJ1-1; D gene unclear. Trimming left V 2 bases short and J 0 bases short, with 4 bases between. Germline lookup yields CDR1 LGHNT and CDR2 FRNRAP. The length of the CDR3 is 13 residues. In DNA form, the CDR3 reads TGTGCTAGTGGTTTGAGGGTGAACACTGAAGCTTTCTTT. Translation gives CASGLRVNTEAFF.

The chain joins TRBV11-2 to TRBJ1-1; 8 positions match TRBD1. Per germline, CDR1 SGHAT and CDR2 FQNNGV. J lost 0 bases, V lost 4 bases, and 4 bases had no gene match. This CDR3 contains 15 residues. The CDR3 DNA reads as TGTGCCAGCAGCTCCTGGACAGGGATGAACACTGAAGCTTTCTTT. Translated: CASSSWTGMNTEAFF. The full variable domain, its missing parts supplied by reference TRBV11-2 and TRBJ1-1, is EAGVAQSPRYKIIEKRQSVAFWCNPISGHATLYWYQQILGQGPKLLIQFQNNGVVDDSQLPKDRFSAERLKGVDSTLKIQPAKLEDSAVYLCASSSWTGMNTEAFFGQGTRLTVV.

This clone was counted once. This chain joins TRBV27 and TRBJ2-7, with unresolved D. This CDR3 contains 13 residues. Trimming cost V 0 bases and J 3 bases, with 6 bases left between them. Per germline, CDR1 MNHEY and CDR2 SMNVEV (reference sequence). The CDR3 reads CASSLSQIYEQYF. CDR3 sequence (DNA): TGTGCCAGCAGTTTATCCCAGATCTACGAGCAGTACTTC.

This clone was picked up one time. The chain uses TRBV11-2 and TRBJ1-6; D remains unclear. The germline V gene encodes CDR1 SGHAT and CDR2 FQNNGV. Trimming removed 7 bases from V and 4 bases from J, with 11 bases in between. The CDR3 is made up of 14 amino acids. In DNA, the CDR3 is TGTGCCAGCACCCCGGTAGGTTATAATTCACCCCTCCACTTT. This encodes CASTPVGYNSPLHF.

CDR3 DNA sequence: TGCGCCAGCAGCAGATCGGGACAGACTAACTATGGCTACACCTTC. It specifies CASSRSGQTNYGYTF. The chain combines TRBV5-1 with TRBJ1-2; 7 bases agree with TRBD1. The J segment lost 0 bases and the V segment lost 4 bases, leaving 6 bases of the junction unmatched. Germline V gene lookup returns CDR1 SGHRS and CDR2 YFSETQ. The CDR3 spans 15 residues.

The V and J genes are TRBV4-1 and TRBJ2-7; D uncertain. V was trimmed by 4 bases and J by 2 bases, leaving 12 bases between them. The CDR3 has 14 amino acids. CDR1 and CDR2 (germline): MGHRA, YSYEKL. The CDR3 coding sequence is TGCGCCAGCAGCCTCTCTACCCCCCCCTACGAGCAGTACTTC. Translation gives CASSLSTPPYEQYF.

The chain carries TRBV9 and TRBJ1-1; no clear D gene. Trimming removed 3 bases at V and 4 bases at J, with 7 bases between. Germline-derived CDR1 and CDR2 are SGDLS and YYNGEE. CDR3 length: 12 residues. The CDR3 nucleotides read TGTGCCAGCAGCGGGGTGGGCACTGAAGCTTTCTTT. This codes for CASSGVGTEAFF.

V usage is TRBV15 and J usage is TRBJ1-4, with D possibly matching TRBD1 (6 bases). Trimming left V 4 bases short and J 8 bases short, with 17 bases between. The CDR3 is 15 residues long. Germline CDR1 LNHNV, CDR2 YYDKDF (reference sequence). CDR3 nucleotides: TGTGCCACCAGCACACGGGGGGGGCCAGGGGAAAAACTGTTTTTT. This gives the protein CATSTRGGPGEKLFF.

CDR3 protein: CAWSAKGLASYQETQYF. CDR3 nucleotides: TGTGCCTGGAGTGCAAAAGGACTAGCGTCGTACCAAGAGACCCAGTACTTC. J is TRBJ2-5 and V is TRBV30, with 9 nucleotides matching TRBD2. Germline-derived CDR1 and CDR2 are GTSNPN and SVGIG (reference sequence). V lost 1 base, J lost 0 bases, and 9 bases stayed unmatched. The CDR3 has 17 amino acids.

This chain connects TRBV4-1 to TRBJ2-7; D is possibly TRBD1 (6 bases). The length of the CDR3 is 15 residues. Trimming cost V 3 bases and J 1 base, with 13 bases left between them. Germline CDR1 is MGHRA and CDR2 is YSYEKL. CDR3 bases: TGCGCCAGCAGCCAGGGGGCCTCAGAGTCCTACGAGCAGTACTTC. Translated: CASSQGASESYEQYF.

The chain links TRBV18 to TRBJ2-1, with 7 positions matching TRBD1. The V segment lost 0 bases and the J segment 8 bases; nucleotides outside the gene matches: 7. Germline V gives CDR1 KGHSH, CDR2 LQKENI. This CDR3 contains 15 residues. The CDR3 DNA reads as TGTGCCAGCTCACCACCGAGGGATGGGACAGATGAGCAGTTCTTC. Translation: CASSPPRDGTDEQFF. Variable domain in full (rest from reference TRBV18 and TRBJ2-1): NAGVMQNPRHLVRRRGQEARLRCSPMKGHSHVYWYRQLPEEGLKFMVYLQKENIIDESGMPKERFSAEFPKEGPSILRIQQVVRGDSAAYFCASSPPRDGTDEQFFGPGTRLTVL.

The chain uses TRBV7-6 and TRBJ1-1; no firm D call. V lost 5 bases, J lost 0 bases, and 13 bases lay in between. The CDR3 runs 15 residues. CDR1 is SGHVS and CDR2 is FNYEAQ in the germline V gene. CDR3 protein: CASSRTTVMNTEAFF. The CDR3 DNA reads as TGTGCCAGCAGCCGGACGACTGTTATGAACACTGAAGCTTTCTTT.

The gene calls are TRBV6-5 and TRBJ1-6, with a weak D call TRBD1 (5 bases). This CDR3 is 14 amino acids long. Trimming took off 6 bases at V and 7 bases at J, with 13 bases between the two ends. Per the germline V gene, CDR1 is MNHEY and CDR2 is SVGAGI. The CDR3 DNA reads as TGTGCCAGCAGCCGTCAGGGAGGAAATTCACCCCTCCACTTT. This translates into CASSRQGGNSPLHF.

This chain connects TRBV5-4 to TRBJ1-1, with a tentative D call TRBD1 (6 bases). Per germline, CDR1 SGHNT and CDR2 YYREEE (reference sequence). Trimming left V 2 bases short and J 1 base short, with 6 bases between. The CDR3 covers 13 residues. The CDR3 region has the DNA TGTGCCAGCAGCTTCAGGGGGAACACTGAAGCTTTCTTT. It is translated as CASSFRGNTEAFF.

This sequence joins TRBV28 and TRBJ1-4; 9 bases fit TRBD1. The ends lost 6 bases at V and 7 bases at J; junction bases unmatched: 6. Germline loops: CDR1 MDHEN, CDR2 SYDVKM. The CDR3 is 14 residues long. CDR3 protein: CASRTDRGTEKLFF. For the CDR3, the DNA is TGTGCCAGCAGGACGGACAGGGGAACTGAAAAACTGTTTTTT.

This rearrangement joins TRBV6-6 to TRBJ2-7; 7 bases line up with TRBD1. The V gene's germline CDR1 is MNHNY and CDR2 SVGAGI (reference sequence). The CDR3 consists of 15 residues. The V gene end was trimmed by 4 bases and the J gene end by 1 base; junction bases not matched to a gene: 7. The CDR3: CASSSWDRASYEQYF. The CDR3 DNA is TGTGCCAGCAGTTCCTGGGACAGAGCTTCCTACGAGCAGTACTTC.